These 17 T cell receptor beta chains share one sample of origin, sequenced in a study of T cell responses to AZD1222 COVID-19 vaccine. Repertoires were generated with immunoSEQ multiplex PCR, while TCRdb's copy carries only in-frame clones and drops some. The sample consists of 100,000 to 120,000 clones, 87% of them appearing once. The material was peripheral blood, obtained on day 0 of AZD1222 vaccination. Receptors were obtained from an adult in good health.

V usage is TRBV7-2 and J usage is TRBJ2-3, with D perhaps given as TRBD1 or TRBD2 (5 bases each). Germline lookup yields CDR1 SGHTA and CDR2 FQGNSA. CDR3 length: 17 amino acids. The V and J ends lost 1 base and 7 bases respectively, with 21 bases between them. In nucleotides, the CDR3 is TGTGCCAGCAGCTTAGAACGGGACCAGAGGGGCCCAAATACGCAGTATTTT. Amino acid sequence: CASSLERDQRGPNTQYF.

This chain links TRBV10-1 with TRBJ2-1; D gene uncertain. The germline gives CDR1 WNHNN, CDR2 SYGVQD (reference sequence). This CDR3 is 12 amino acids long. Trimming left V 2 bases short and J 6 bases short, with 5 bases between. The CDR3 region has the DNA TGCGCCAGCAGTGAGACCCTCAATGAGCAGTTCTTC. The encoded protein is CASSETLNEQFF.

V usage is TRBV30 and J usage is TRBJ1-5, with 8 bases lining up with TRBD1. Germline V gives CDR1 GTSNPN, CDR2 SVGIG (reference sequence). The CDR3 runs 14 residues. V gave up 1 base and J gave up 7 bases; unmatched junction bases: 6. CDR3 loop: CAWSAGTGPQPQHF. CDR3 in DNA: TGTGCCTGGAGTGCTGGGACAGGTCCACAGCCCCAGCATTTT.

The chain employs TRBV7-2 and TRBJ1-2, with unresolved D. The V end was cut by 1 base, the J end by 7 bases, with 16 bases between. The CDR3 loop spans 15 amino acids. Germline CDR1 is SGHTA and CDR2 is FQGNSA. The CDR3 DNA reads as TGTGCCAGCAGCTTAGTGGAGGCTTTGAAAGGTGGCTACACCTTC. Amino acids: CASSLVEALKGGYTF.

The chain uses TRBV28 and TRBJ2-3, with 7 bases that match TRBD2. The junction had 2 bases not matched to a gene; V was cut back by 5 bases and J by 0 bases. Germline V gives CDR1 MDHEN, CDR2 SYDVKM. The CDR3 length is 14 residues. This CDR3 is CASSRGGSTDTQYF. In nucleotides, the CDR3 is TGTGCCAGCAGTCGCGGGGGAAGCACAGATACGCAGTATTTT.

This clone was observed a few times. The CDR3 DNA follows: TGTGCCAGCAGCGCCGACGGGGGTTCCTACAATGAGCAGTTCTTC. This sequence encodes CASSADGGSYNEQFF. The V and J genes are TRBV9 and TRBJ2-1; D possibly corresponds to TRBD2 (6 bases). Germline V gene lookup returns CDR1 SGDLS and CDR2 YYNGEE. Trimming took off 3 bases at V and 1 base at J, with 11 bases between the two ends. This CDR3 region has 15 residues.

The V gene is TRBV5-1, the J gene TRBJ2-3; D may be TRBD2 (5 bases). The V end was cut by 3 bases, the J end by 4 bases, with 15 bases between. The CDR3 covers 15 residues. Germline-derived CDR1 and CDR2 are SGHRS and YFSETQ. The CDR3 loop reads CASSSGILTADTQYF. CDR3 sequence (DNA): TGCGCCAGCAGCTCGGGGATTCTAACCGCAGATACGCAGTATTTT.

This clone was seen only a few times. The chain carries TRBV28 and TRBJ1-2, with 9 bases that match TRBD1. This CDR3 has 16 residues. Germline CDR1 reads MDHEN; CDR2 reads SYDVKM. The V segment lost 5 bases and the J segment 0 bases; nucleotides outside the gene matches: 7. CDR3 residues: CASSLGGQGTNYGYTF. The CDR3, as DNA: TGTGCCAGCAGTCTTGGGGGACAGGGAACTAACTATGGCTACACCTTC.

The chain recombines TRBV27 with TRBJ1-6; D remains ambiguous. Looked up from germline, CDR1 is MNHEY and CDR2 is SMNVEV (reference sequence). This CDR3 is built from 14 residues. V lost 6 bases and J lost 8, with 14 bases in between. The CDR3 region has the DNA TGTGCCAGCAGGGAGCAGGAAATCCATTCACCCCTCCACTTT. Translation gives CASREQEIHSPLHF.

The CDR3 sequence: CASRFDTGVGYEQYF. CDR3 nucleotide sequence: TGCGCCAGCAGATTTGACACAGGGGTTGGTTACGAGCAGTACTTC. This chain joins TRBV5-1 and TRBJ2-7, with 7 bases that match TRBD1. Per germline, CDR1 SGHRS and CDR2 YFSETQ. The CDR3 consists of 15 residues. Trimming cost V 5 bases and J 4 bases; bases outside gene matches: 12.

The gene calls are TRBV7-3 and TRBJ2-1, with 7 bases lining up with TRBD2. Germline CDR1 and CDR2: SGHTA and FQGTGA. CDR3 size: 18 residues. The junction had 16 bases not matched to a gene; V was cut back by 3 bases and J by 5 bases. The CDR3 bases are TGTGCCAGCAGCTTGGGGCGGGGGACTCCTAAAGTTCACAATGAGCAGTTCTTC. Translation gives CASSLGRGTPKVHNEQFF.

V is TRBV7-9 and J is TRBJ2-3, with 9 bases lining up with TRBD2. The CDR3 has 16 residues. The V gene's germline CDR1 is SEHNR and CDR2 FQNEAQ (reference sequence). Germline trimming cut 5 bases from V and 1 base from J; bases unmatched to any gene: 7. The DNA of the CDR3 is TGTGCCAGCAGCCAGATCCGGACTAGCGGCACAGATACGCAGTATTTT. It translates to CASSQIRTSGTDTQYF.

The CDR3 here is CATPRNTEAFF. The CDR3 nucleotides are TGTGCCACCCCAAGGAACACTGAAGCTTTCTTT. This chain links TRBV24-1 with TRBJ1-1; no clear D. Germline V gene lookup returns CDR1 KGHDR and CDR2 SFDVKD. The CDR3 runs 11 residues. V lost 9 bases and J lost 1, with 5 bases in between.

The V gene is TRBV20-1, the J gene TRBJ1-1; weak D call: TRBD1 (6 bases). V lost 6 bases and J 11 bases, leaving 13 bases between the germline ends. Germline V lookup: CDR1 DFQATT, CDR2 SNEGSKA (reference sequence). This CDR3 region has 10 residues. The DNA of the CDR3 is TGCAGTGCCAGGGGTTTAGGGGCTTTCTTT. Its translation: CSARGLGAFF.

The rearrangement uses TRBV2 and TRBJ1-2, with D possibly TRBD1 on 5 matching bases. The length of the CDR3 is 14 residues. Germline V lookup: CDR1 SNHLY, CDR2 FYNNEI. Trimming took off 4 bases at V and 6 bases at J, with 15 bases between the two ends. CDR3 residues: CASSARRGGDGYTF. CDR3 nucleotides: TGTGCCAGCAGTGCGCGGCGGGGGGGAGATGGCTACACCTTC.

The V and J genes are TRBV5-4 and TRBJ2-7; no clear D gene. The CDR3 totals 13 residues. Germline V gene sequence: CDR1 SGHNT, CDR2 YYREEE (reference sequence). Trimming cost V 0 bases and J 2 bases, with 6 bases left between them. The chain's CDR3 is CASSLDSTYEQYF. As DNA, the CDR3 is TGTGCCAGCAGCTTGGACAGCACCTACGAGCAGTACTTC. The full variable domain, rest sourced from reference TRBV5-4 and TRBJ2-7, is ETGVTQSPTHLIKTRGQQVTLRCSSQSGHNTVSWYQQALGQGPQFIFQYYREEENGRGNFPPRFSGLQFPNYSSELNVNALELDDSALYLCASSLDSTYEQYFGPGTRLTVT.

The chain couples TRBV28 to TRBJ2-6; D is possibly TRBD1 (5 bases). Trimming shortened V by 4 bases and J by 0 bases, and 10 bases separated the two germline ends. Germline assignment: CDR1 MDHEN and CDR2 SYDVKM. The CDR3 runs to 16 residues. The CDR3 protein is CASSSQGSSGANVLTF. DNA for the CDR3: TGTGCCAGCAGTTCTCAGGGATCCTCTGGGGCCAACGTCCTGACTTTC. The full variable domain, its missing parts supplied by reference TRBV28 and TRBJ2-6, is DVKVTQSSRYLVKRTGEKVFLECVQDMDHENMFWYRQDPGLGLRLIYFSYDVKMKEKGDIPEGYSVSREKKERFSLILESASTNQTSMYLCASSSQGSSGANVLTFGAGSRLTVL.